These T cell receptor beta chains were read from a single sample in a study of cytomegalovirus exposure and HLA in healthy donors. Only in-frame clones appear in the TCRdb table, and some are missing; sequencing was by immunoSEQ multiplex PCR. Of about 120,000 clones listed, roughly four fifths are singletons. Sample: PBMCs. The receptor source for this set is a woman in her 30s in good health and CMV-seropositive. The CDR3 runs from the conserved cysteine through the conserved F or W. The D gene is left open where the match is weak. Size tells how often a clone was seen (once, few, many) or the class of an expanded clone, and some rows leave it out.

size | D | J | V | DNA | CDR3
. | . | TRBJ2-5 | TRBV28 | TGTGCCAGCAGTCATACAGGGAGGGGTCGAGAGACCCAGTACTTC | CASSHTGRGRETQYF
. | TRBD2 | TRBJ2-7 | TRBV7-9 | TGTGCCAGCAGCTCGTTTAGCGGGGGTCCCTACGAGCAGTACTTC | CASSSFSGGPYEQYF
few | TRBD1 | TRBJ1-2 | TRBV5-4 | TGTGCCAGCAGCTCACTAAGGACAGGGAGATCAAACTATGGCTACACCTTC | CASSSLRTGRSNYGYTF
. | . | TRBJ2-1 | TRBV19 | TGTGCCAGTAGTATAAGGGGGGGGGACACCCTGGGCGGGGAGCAGTTCTTC | CASSIRGGDTLGGEQFF
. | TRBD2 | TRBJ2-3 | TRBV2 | TGTGCCAGCAGTGGCCGAGCGGGGGGGCCCACAGATACGCAGTATTTT | CASSGRAGGPTDTQYF
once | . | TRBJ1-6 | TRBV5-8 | TGTGCCAGCAGCTCGGAGGGGCTGGAGCCCCTCCACTTT | CASSSEGLEPLHF
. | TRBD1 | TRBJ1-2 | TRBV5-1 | TGCGCCAGCAGCCCGGCCTTGACAGGGATGAACTATGGCTACACCTTC | CASSPALTGMNYGYTF
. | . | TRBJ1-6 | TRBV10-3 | TGTGCCATCGGGTACGGAGATAATTCACCCCTCCACTTT | CAIGYGDNSPLHF
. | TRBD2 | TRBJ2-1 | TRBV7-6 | TGTGCCAGCAGCTTAGTTTCTAGCGGGGGTTCTTCCTACAATGAGCAGTTCTTC | CASSLVSSGGSSYNEQFF
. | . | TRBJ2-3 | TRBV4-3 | TGCGCCAGCAGCCAAGATGGTCTAGGCACAGATACGCAGTATTTT | CASSQDGLGTDTQYF
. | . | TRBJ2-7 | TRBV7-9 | TGTTCCAGCAGCCCGATGGGGGCCCTAGACGAGCAGTACTTC | CSSSPMGALDEQYF
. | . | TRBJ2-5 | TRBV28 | TGTGCCAGCAGTGTGGGACTGTCCCAAGAGACCCAGTACTTC | CASSVGLSQETQYF
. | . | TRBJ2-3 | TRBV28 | TGTGCCAGCAGTTTAAGGGCCCGAGGGATAGATACGCAGTATTTT | CASSLRARGIDTQYF
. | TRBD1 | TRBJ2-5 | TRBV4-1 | TGCGCCAGCAGCCACCTTCACAGGGGAGAAGAGACCCAGTACTTC | CASSHLHRGEETQYF
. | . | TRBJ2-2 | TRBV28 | TGTGCCAGCAGGGGGGCAGGCGCGAACACCGGGGAGCTGTTTTTT | CASRGAGANTGELFF
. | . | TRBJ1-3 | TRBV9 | TGTGCCAGCAGCGTAGGTGGTCGAGTCTCTGGAAACACCATATATTTT | CASSVGGRVSGNTIYF
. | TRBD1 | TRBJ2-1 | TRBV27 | TGTGCCAGCAGTTCATACACAGGGGCTGGGTCCCTCAATGAGCAGTTCTTC | CASSSYTGAGSLNEQFF
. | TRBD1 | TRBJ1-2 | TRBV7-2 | TGTGCCAGCAGCTTAACACCGGGACAGCACTATGGCTACACCTTC | CASSLTPGQHYGYTF
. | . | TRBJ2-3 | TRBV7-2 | TGTGCCAGCAGCTTCCGGGGGGCAGACACAGATACGCAGTATTTT | CASSFRGADTDTQYF
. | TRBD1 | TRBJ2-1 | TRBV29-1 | TGCAGCGGCGGACAGGGGTGGGGTGAGCAGTTCTTC | CSGGQGWGEQFF
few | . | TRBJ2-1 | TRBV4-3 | TGCGCCAGCAGCCGCGGACTGAACAATGAGCAGTTCTTC | CASSRGLNNEQFF
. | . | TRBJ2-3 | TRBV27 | TGTGCCAGCAGCACTTCGTGGGGCAGCACAGATACGCAGTATTTT | CASSTSWGSTDTQYF
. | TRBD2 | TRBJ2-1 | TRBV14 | TGTGCCAGCAGCCAAGTGAGCGGGGGGGCATACAATGAGCAGTTCTTC | CASSQVSGGAYNEQFF
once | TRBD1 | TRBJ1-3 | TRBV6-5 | TGTGCCAGCAGTGGCCGGGGGACAGGGGGACACACCATATATTTT | CASSGRGTGGHTIYF
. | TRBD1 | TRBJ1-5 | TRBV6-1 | TGTGCCAGCAGGGGGACAGGGGAAAATCAGCCCCAGCATTTT | CASRGTGENQPQHF
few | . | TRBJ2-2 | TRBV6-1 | TGTGCCAGCAGTGAAGTAGCGAACACCGGGGAGCTGTTTTTT | CASSEVANTGELFF
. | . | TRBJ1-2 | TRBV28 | TGTGCCAGCAGCCTGGGGGGGGACAACTATGGCTACACCTTC | CASSLGGDNYGYTF